The rows below give T cell receptor beta chains drawn from one sample of a study of blood T cell repertoires in COVID-19. Sequencing used immunoSEQ multiplex PCR; TCRdb keeps in-frame clones, though not all of them. The data contain 200,000 to 300,000 clones, about 91% of them seen just once; the ten biggest clones take up 2% to 2.5%. Sequenced material: PBMCs or T cells enriched from blood (not recorded which). The receptors come from a woman between 40 and 50 years old with acute COVID-19. The CDR3 runs from the conserved cysteine through the conserved F or W. The order of the fields is V gene, D gene, J gene, clone size, CDR3 length, CDR3 protein, CDR3 DNA. D genes are given only for firm matches. Clone size is stated in some rows and not others, as once, few, many or a class when expanded.

V: TRBV19; D: TRBD1; J: TRBJ1-1; size: -; length: 14; CDR3: CASRAQGGFTEAFF; DNA: TGTGCCAGTAGAGCGCAGGGGGGTTTCACTGAAGCTTTCTTT
V: TRBV7-2; D: TRBD1; J: TRBJ1-2; size: once; length: 15; CDR3: CASSFHRDSPYGYTF; DNA: TGTGCCAGCAGCTTTCACCGGGACAGCCCGTATGGCTACACCTTC
V: TRBV18; D: -; J: TRBJ2-5; size: few; length: 18; CDR3: CASSPIRKGPRYQETQYF; DNA: TGTGCCAGCTCACCAATTCGCAAGGGGCCACGGTACCAAGAGACCCAGTACTTC
V: TRBV24-1; D: -; J: TRBJ2-2; size: -; length: 12; CDR3: CATTGLPGELFF; DNA: TGTGCCACCACCGGACTCCCCGGGGAGCTGTTTTTT
V: TRBV6-6; D: TRBD1; J: TRBJ1-2; size: -; length: 14; CDR3: CASRPDRDGYGYTF; DNA: TGTGCCAGCAGGCCGGACAGGGACGGCTATGGCTACACCTTC
V: TRBV2; D: TRBD1; J: TRBJ1-1; size: -; length: 15; CDR3: CASSRQGEGNTEAFF; DNA: TGTGCCAGCAGTCGACAGGGAGAAGGGAACACTGAAGCTTTCTTT
V: TRBV29-1; D: TRBD1; J: TRBJ2-5; size: -; length: 13; CDR3: CSASTGQGGTQYF; DNA: TGCAGCGCTTCGACAGGGCAAGGCGGGACCCAGTACTTC
V: TRBV6-5; D: TRBD1; J: TRBJ1-5; size: -; length: 15; CDR3: CASSPTGNGNQPQHF; DNA: TGTGCCAGCAGTCCGACAGGGAACGGCAATCAGCCCCAGCATTTT
V: TRBV30; D: TRBD1; J: TRBJ1-5; size: -; length: 15; CDR3: CAWTEGQGRNQPQHF; DNA: TGTGCCTGGACGGAAGGACAGGGTCGGAATCAGCCCCAGCATTTT
V: TRBV18; D: -; J: TRBJ2-3; size: -; length: 14; CDR3: CASSPYSSTDTQYF; DNA: TGTGCCAGCTCACCTTACTCTTCCACAGATACGCAGTATTTT
V: TRBV5-1; D: TRBD1; J: TRBJ1-6; size: -; length: 15; CDR3: CASSLRTGQNSPLHF; DNA: TGCGCCAGCAGCCTGAGGACAGGGCAGAATTCACCCCTCCACTTT
V: TRBV7-6; D: TRBD2; J: TRBJ2-1; size: -; length: 17; CDR3: CASSPYLAGETYNEQFF; DNA: TGTGCCAGCAGCCCTTATCTAGCGGGGGAGACCTACAATGAGCAGTTCTTC
V: TRBV7-2; D: -; J: TRBJ1-1; size: -; length: 14; CDR3: CASSLVTGNTEAFF; DNA: TGTGCCAGCAGCTTAGTAACGGGGAACACTGAAGCTTTCTTT
V: TRBV7-9; D: TRBD1; J: TRBJ1-2; size: -; length: 15; CDR3: CASSFMGQGFYGYTF; DNA: TGTGCCAGCAGCTTTATGGGACAGGGCTTTTATGGCTACACCTTC
V: TRBV7-2; D: -; J: TRBJ1-1; size: -; length: 14; CDR3: CASTLGGVNTEAFF; DNA: TGTGCCAGCACCTTGGGAGGAGTGAACACTGAAGCTTTCTTT
V: TRBV7-9; D: -; J: TRBJ2-2; size: few; length: 12; CDR3: CASSSDTGELFF; DNA: TGTGCCAGCAGCTCGGACACCGGGGAGCTGTTTTTT
V: TRBV10-1; D: TRBD2; J: TRBJ2-3; size: -; length: 16; CDR3: CASSESRLADTDTQYF; DNA: TGCGCCAGCAGTGAGTCTAGACTAGCGGACACAGATACGCAGTATTTT
V: TRBV11-3; D: TRBD1; J: TRBJ1-2; size: -; length: 14; CDR3: CASSVYRGGYGYTF; DNA: TGTGCCAGCAGCGTCTACAGGGGTGGCTATGGCTACACCTTC
V: TRBV18; D: -; J: TRBJ1-4; size: -; length: 14; CDR3: CASSTDRSSEKLFF; DNA: TGTGCCAGCTCAACTGACAGGTCTTCTGAAAAACTGTTTTTT
V: TRBV30; D: TRBD1; J: TRBJ1-4; size: -; length: 12; CDR3: CATDRGPEKLFF; DNA: TGTGCCACAGACAGGGGGCCCGAAAAACTGTTTTTT
V: TRBV4-1; D: -; J: TRBJ1-1; size: -; length: 15; CDR3: CASSHLTALNTEAFF; DNA: TGCGCCAGCAGCCACCTGACAGCCTTGAACACTGAAGCTTTCTTT
V: TRBV4-3; D: TRBD2; J: TRBJ2-1; size: many; length: 16; CDR3: CASSPWTSGVGHEQFF; DNA: TGCGCCAGCAGCCCCTGGACTAGCGGGGTCGGGCATGAGCAGTTCTTC
V: TRBV29-1; D: TRBD1; J: TRBJ1-1; size: -; length: 15; CDR3: CSVRRRQEGAREAFF; DNA: TGCAGCGTCCGTCGGAGACAAGAGGGGGCTCGTGAAGCTTTCTTT
V: TRBV5-6; D: -; J: TRBJ1-5; size: -; length: 16; CDR3: CASSLMQGGPNQPQHF; DNA: TGTGCCAGCAGCTTGATGCAGGGTGGTCCGAATCAGCCCCAGCATTTT
V: TRBV24-1; D: TRBD1; J: TRBJ2-2; size: -; length: 17; CDR3: CATSDHGTGGRTGELFF; DNA: TGTGCCACCAGTGACCATGGGACAGGGGGTAGGACCGGGGAGCTGTTTTTT
V: TRBV9; D: TRBD1; J: TRBJ2-7; size: -; length: 16; CDR3: CASSVATGTVTYEQYF; DNA: TGTGCCAGCAGCGTAGCTACCGGGACAGTGACCTACGAGCAGTACTTC
V: TRBV30; D: -; J: TRBJ1-3; size: once; length: 15; CDR3: CAWSVRVSSGNTIYF; DNA: TGTGCCTGGAGTGTACGGGTGAGCTCTGGAAACACCATATATTTT
V: TRBV10-2; D: -; J: TRBJ2-7; size: -; length: 15; CDR3: CASGGGQASSYEQYF; DNA: TGCGCCAGCGGGGGGGGACAGGCCAGCTCCTACGAGCAGTACTTC
V: TRBV19; D: -; J: TRBJ2-3; size: once; length: 13; CDR3: CASRGGSTDTQYF; DNA: TGTGCCAGTAGGGGGGGAAGCACAGATACGCAGTATTTT
V: TRBV6-5; D: -; J: TRBJ2-2; size: -; length: 14; CDR3: CASSYSRGIGELFF; DNA: TGTGCCAGCAGTTACTCGAGGGGGATCGGGGAGCTGTTTTTT
V: TRBV24-1; D: TRBD1; J: TRBJ1-5; size: -; length: 16; CDR3: CATSDVRTGNNQPQHF; DNA: TGTGCCACCAGTGATGTAAGGACAGGGAACAATCAGCCCCAGCATTTT
V: TRBV30; D: -; J: TRBJ1-5; size: -; length: 15; CDR3: CAWSYPWGHNQPQHF; DNA: TGTGCCTGGAGTTACCCTTGGGGACACAATCAGCCCCAGCATTTT
V: TRBV9; D: TRBD2; J: TRBJ2-3; size: -; length: 16; CDR3: CASSATSDFFTDTQYF; DNA: TGTGCCAGCAGCGCCACTAGCGATTTTTTCACAGATACGCAGTATTTT
V: TRBV5-4; D: -; J: TRBJ1-6; size: once; length: 15; CDR3: CASSLRPRDNSPLHF; DNA: TGTGCCAGCAGCTTACGGCCCAGGGATAATTCACCCCTCCACTTT
V: TRBV27; D: TRBD2; J: TRBJ2-1; size: -; length: 14; CDR3: CASSPWEGPNEQFF; DNA: TGTGCCAGCAGTCCGTGGGAGGGCCCAAATGAGCAGTTCTTC
V: TRBV19; D: TRBD1; J: TRBJ1-2; size: -; length: 13; CDR3: CASSRTGENGYTF; DNA: TGTGCCAGCTCCCGGACAGGGGAGAATGGCTACACCTTC
V: TRBV30; D: TRBD2; J: TRBJ2-2; size: -; length: 19; CDR3: CAWSVRLAREQGGTGELFF; DNA: TGTGCCTGGAGTGTAAGACTAGCCAGGGAGCAGGGCGGCACCGGGGAGCTGTTTTTT
V: TRBV5-4; D: TRBD1; J: TRBJ1-2; size: -; length: 14; CDR3: CASSQGQDNYGYTF; DNA: TGTGCCAGCAGCCAGGGACAGGATAACTATGGCTACACCTTC
V: TRBV19; D: TRBD2; J: TRBJ2-3; size: -; length: 16; CDR3: CASSTRLAGDTDTQYF; DNA: TGTGCCAGTAGTACTAGACTAGCGGGAGATACAGATACGCAGTATTTT
V: TRBV9; D: TRBD1; J: TRBJ2-1; size: once; length: 17; CDR3: CASSNTKAGTGGRGQFF; DNA: TGTGCCAGCAGCAACACCAAAGCCGGGACAGGGGGACGAGGGCAGTTCTTC
V: TRBV3-1/TRBV3-2; D: -; J: TRBJ1-3; size: -; length: 12; CDR3: CASSQEASYVDF; DNA: TGTGCCAGCAGCCAAGAAGCGTCCTATGTGGATTTT
V: TRBV10-3; D: TRBD1; J: TRBJ1-6; size: -; length: 14; CDR3: CAISMTGDNSPLHF; DNA: TGTGCCATCAGCATGACAGGGGATAATTCACCCCTCCACTTT
V: TRBV4-3; D: TRBD1; J: TRBJ2-3; size: once; length: 15; CDR3: CASSGGQGRTDTQYF; DNA: TGCGCCAGCAGCGGGGGACAGGGGCGCACAGATACGCAGTATTTT
V: TRBV7-7; D: -; J: TRBJ2-5; size: -; length: 14; CDR3: CASSFSLYQETQYF; DNA: TGTGCCAGCAGCTTCTCACTGTACCAAGAGACCCAGTACTTC
V: TRBV18; D: -; J: TRBJ2-2; size: -; length: 19; CDR3: CASSPIKIRAGLNTGELFF; DNA: TGTGCCAGCTCACCAATAAAGATTCGGGCAGGGCTCAACACCGGGGAGCTGTTTTTT
V: TRBV9; D: TRBD1; J: TRBJ2-7; size: -; length: 14; CDR3: CARTLGQGLHEQYF; DNA: TGTGCCAGAACCCTCGGACAGGGTTTACACGAGCAGTACTTC
V: TRBV13; D: TRBD2; J: TRBJ2-3; size: -; length: 20; CDR3: CASSLGGLAGGTLETDTQYF; DNA: TGTGCCAGCAGCTTAGGAGGACTAGCGGGAGGGACCCTTGAGACAGATACGCAGTATTTT
V: TRBV5-6; D: -; J: TRBJ2-1; size: once; length: 15; CDR3: CASSLGLGSYNEQFF; DNA: TGTGCCAGCAGCTTGGGGCTGGGCAGCTACAATGAGCAGTTCTTC